These 26 T cell receptor beta chains share one sample of origin, sequenced in a study of CD8+ T cells in alopecia areata. Treatment meaning: oral pan-JAK inhibitor, 5-10 mg twice daily. As the sequencing template, cDNA was produced by extracting RNA and reverse transcribing it. Sequenced by immunoSEQ multiplex PCR; TCRdb stores in-frame clones only, minus some. This sample has some 150,000 clones; about 56% occur once, and the top ten carry 15% to 20%. This sample comprised CD8+ T cells sorted from blood, obtained at week 4, from a patient treated with tofacitinib. The receptor set was obtained from a human donor with alopecia areata.

The V and J genes are TRBV29-1 and TRBJ1-2, with TRBD1 identical over 10 bases. The CDR3 consists of 13 residues. Germline V gives CDR1 SQVTM, CDR2 ANQGSEA. The V segment lost 7 bases and the J segment 1 base; nucleotides outside the gene matches: 3. In nucleotides, the CDR3 is TGCAGCGGGGGACAGGGGTATAACTATGGCTACACCTTC. Protein product: CSGGQGYNYGYTF.

The genes are TRBV7-2 and TRBJ1-5; D is unresolved. The germline V gene encodes CDR1 SGHTA and CDR2 FQGNSA. CDR3 length: 13 residues. V shed 2 bases and J shed 1 base, with 3 bases lying between them. The DNA for the CDR3 is TGTGCCAGCAGCTTAAACAGCAATCAGCCCCAGCATTTT. Its protein product is CASSLNSNQPQHF.

This clone was seen more than once but under ten times. The rearrangement joins TRBV6-6 to TRBJ2-7, with 7 positions matching TRBD2. Germline CDR1 is MNHNY and CDR2 is SVGAGI (reference sequence). CDR3 length equals 12 residues. V gave up 4 bases and J gave up 5 bases; unmatched junction bases: 2. This chain's CDR3 is CASSWEGHEQYF. DNA for the CDR3: TGTGCCAGCAGTTGGGAGGGACACGAGCAGTACTTC.

The rearrangement uses TRBV5-1 and TRBJ2-7; 8 nucleotides match TRBD1. This CDR3 is 18 amino acids long. The J segment lost 5 bases and the V segment lost 0 bases, leaving 16 bases of the junction unmatched. Germline CDR1 reads SGHRS; CDR2 reads YFSETQ. This chain's CDR3 is CASSLEKGQDGWEHEQYF. The CDR3 region has the DNA TGCGCCAGCAGCTTGGAGAAGGGACAGGATGGATGGGAGCACGAGCAGTACTTC.

This clone was picked up a small number of times. The chain recombines TRBV7-8 with TRBJ2-3, with a possible D match to TRBD2 (6 bases). The CDR3 has 15 amino acids. Trimming removed 8 bases from V and 1 base from J, with 16 bases in between. Germline CDR1 SGHVS, CDR2 FQNEAQ. The CDR3 reads CASPSGGARTDTQYF. CDR3 coding DNA: TGTGCCAGCCCTTCGGGCGGGGCCCGCACAGATACGCAGTATTTT.

This clone was observed at least ten times. The gene calls are TRBV7-2 and TRBJ1-1; 7 nucleotides line up with TRBD1. This CDR3 is built from 14 residues. Trimming took 1 base from V and 5 from J; bases not matched to a gene: 4. Germline V gene sequence: CDR1 SGHTA, CDR2 FQGNSA. CDR3 region: CASSLDRGGTEAFF. The CDR3 DNA sequence: TGTGCCAGCAGCTTAGACAGGGGTGGGACTGAAGCTTTCTTT.

V and J are TRBV4-3 and TRBJ2-1, with TRBD1 identical over 9 bases. Germline V gene sequence: CDR1 LGHNA, CDR2 YSLEER. The CDR3 sequence is 15 residues long. After removal of 0 bases from V and 4 bases from J, the junction contained 1 base not matched to a gene. CDR3 sequence: CASSQDGTGYNEQFF. As DNA, the CDR3 is TGCGCCAGCAGCCAAGATGGGACAGGGTACAATGAGCAGTTCTTC.

The chain employs TRBV30 and TRBJ1-5; unclear D gene. This CDR3 region has 14 residues. V lost 0 bases and J 2 bases, leaving 8 bases between the germline ends. CDR1 is GTSNPN, CDR2 SVGIG, per germline (reference sequence). CDR3 DNA: TGTGCCTGGAGTGTATCTCAGGGCAATCAGCCCCAGCATTTT. As protein: CAWSVSQGNQPQHF.

The chain employs TRBV6-5 and TRBJ2-1; 7 nucleotides line up with TRBD2. The CDR3 consists of 15 residues. Unmatched junction bases numbered 10, after V lost 6 bases and J lost 5 bases. Germline V gene lookup returns CDR1 MNHEY and CDR2 SVGAGI. The CDR3 reads CASRGQLAGHNEQFF. For the CDR3, the DNA is TGTGCCAGCAGGGGCCAGTTAGCGGGTCACAATGAGCAGTTCTTC.

J is TRBJ2-7 and V is TRBV30, with D perhaps matching TRBD2 (5 bases). Trimming shortened V by 2 bases and J by 7 bases, and 15 bases separated the two germline ends. Germline values: CDR1 GTSNPN, CDR2 SVGIG (reference sequence). This CDR3 has 13 residues. The CDR3 loop is CAWSSQPEAEQYF. CDR3 nucleotide sequence: TGTGCCTGGAGTAGTCAACCGGAGGCGGAGCAGTACTTC.

The chain combines TRBV6-1 with TRBJ2-6, with unresolved D. There are 15 residues in the CDR3. The ends were cut back, 1 base at V and 0 bases at J, with 4 bases in the middle. Germline V gene lookup returns CDR1 MNHNS and CDR2 SASEGT. DNA of the CDR3: TGTGCCAGCAGTGAAGACGGCTCTGGGGCCAACGTCCTGACTTTC. It translates to CASSEDGSGANVLTF.

The chain recombines TRBV6-5 with TRBJ2-1; 12 bases align to TRBD2. The germline V gene has CDR1 MNHEY and CDR2 SVGAGI. The CDR3 contains 16 residues. V shed 0 bases and J 10 bases; nucleotides not matched to a gene: 7. The CDR3 DNA reads TGTGCCAGCAGTTACTCCTGGACTAGCGGGGTTGGGGAGCAGTTCTTC. As protein: CASSYSWTSGVGEQFF.

The chain carries TRBV13 and TRBJ1-6, with 8 bases fitting TRBD1. Germline CDR1 is PRHDT and CDR2 is FYEKMQ (reference sequence). V was clipped by 5 bases and J by 7 bases; unmatched bases: 4. The CDR3 is 14 residues long. The CDR3 DNA sequence: TGTGCCAGCAGCGTCGGACAGGGAAATTCACCCCTCCACTTT. Protein product: CASSVGQGNSPLHF.

The rearrangement uses TRBV7-6 and TRBJ2-1; D is unresolved. Looked up from germline, CDR1 is SGHVS and CDR2 is FNYEAQ. The CDR3 runs to 14 residues. V lost 1 base to trimming and J lost 4 bases, with 8 bases between them. CDR3 protein: CASSLDPLYNEQFF. CDR3 DNA: TGTGCCAGCAGCTTAGACCCGCTATACAATGAGCAGTTCTTC.

Only a few counts were recorded for this clone. Other DNA sequences in this sample translate to the same CDR3. This rearrangement joins TRBV29-1 to TRBJ2-1; D is undetermined. Germline values: CDR1 SQVTM, CDR2 ANQGSEA. CDR3 length: 10 residues. V lost 4 bases to trimming and J lost 6 bases, with 4 bases between them. The DNA for the CDR3 is TGCAGCGTTGTTTCCAATGAGCAGTTCTTC. Translating gives CSVVSNEQFF.

The J gene is TRBJ1-2, the V gene TRBV10-3; TRBD1 might be the D (5 bases). The length of the CDR3 is 13 residues. The germline V gene encodes CDR1 ENHRY and CDR2 SYGVKD. V was trimmed by 10 bases and J by 8 bases, leaving 20 bases between them. DNA of the CDR3: TGTGCCACCGCAGAACCAGGGACTTGGGGCTACACCTTC. The encoded protein is CATAEPGTWGYTF.

This clone showed up just a few times. J is TRBJ1-6 and V is TRBV4-3; 12 bases align to TRBD1. The germline V gene encodes CDR1 LGHNA and CDR2 YSLEER. With V trimmed by 3 bases and J by 7 bases, 7 bases remained unmatched. This CDR3 comprises 17 residues. The CDR3 DNA is TGCGCCAGCAGCCAGGACGGGACAGGGGGCCTCAATTCACCCCTCCACTTT. Protein product: CASSQDGTGGLNSPLHF.

The genes are TRBV30 and TRBJ2-1; D might be TRBD2 (7 bases). The CDR3 is 14 residues long. V was pared by 2 bases and J by 7 bases, with 15 bases between. Looked up from germline, CDR1 is GTSNPN and CDR2 is SVGIG (reference sequence). The CDR3, as DNA: TGTGCCTGGAGTATCTTCGGGGGGCAAAATGAGCAGTTCTTC. Protein: CAWSIFGGQNEQFF.

There are a few counts of this clone. V is TRBV6-5 and J is TRBJ1-2; D remains unclear. Trimming removed 5 bases at V and 5 bases at J, with 15 bases between. The CDR3 loop spans 14 amino acids. Germline CDR1 and CDR2: MNHEY and SVGAGI. CDR3 in amino acids: CASSEFASTYGYTF. CDR3 DNA sequence: TGTGCCAGCAGTGAATTCGCGTCCACTTATGGCTACACCTTC.

The V gene is TRBV7-9, the J gene TRBJ2-3; unclear D gene. V was pared by 4 bases and J by 0 bases, with 5 bases between. The germline V gene has CDR1 SEHNR and CDR2 FQNEAQ (reference sequence). The CDR3 is 13 residues long. The CDR3 sequence: CASSWVSTDTQYF. CDR3 bases: TGTGCCAGCAGCTGGGTGAGCACAGATACGCAGTATTTT.

The rearrangement links TRBV7-9 to TRBJ1-2; D gene unclear. CDR1 is SEHNR and CDR2 is FQNEAQ in the germline V gene (reference sequence). The length of the CDR3 is 13 residues. The V end was cut by 5 bases, the J end by 4 bases, with 11 bases between. CDR3: CASSPVNIYGYTF. CDR3 bases: TGTGCCAGCAGCCCCGTCAACATCTATGGCTACACCTTC.

The genes are TRBV29-1 and TRBJ2-7; D not certain. Per germline, CDR1 SQVTM and CDR2 ANQGSEA. The CDR3 has 11 residues. V lost 4 bases and J 5 bases, leaving 9 bases between the germline ends. The CDR3 bases are TGCAGCGTTGTCCAGGTCCACGAGCAGTACTTC. Its translation: CSVVQVHEQYF.

The V and J genes are TRBV27 and TRBJ1-2; no reliable D call. The germline V gene encodes CDR1 MNHEY and CDR2 SMNVEV (reference sequence). V was trimmed by 6 bases and J by 0 bases, leaving 11 bases between them. This CDR3 is 14 amino acids long. DNA for the CDR3: TGTGCCAGCAGCCCGGGGAGGGCTAACTATGGCTACACCTTC. Its translation is CASSPGRANYGYTF.

This chain links TRBV30 with TRBJ1-2; D gene unclear. Germline CDR1 and CDR2: GTSNPN and SVGIG (reference sequence). There are 14 residues in the CDR3. Trimming removed 3 bases from V and 3 bases from J, with 14 bases in between. The CDR3 loop is CAWRSFDHYYGYTF. The CDR3 DNA follows: TGTGCCTGGAGATCCTTCGATCACTACTATGGCTACACCTTC.

The chain couples TRBV30 to TRBJ2-1, with unresolved D. Germline V lookup: CDR1 GTSNPN, CDR2 SVGIG (reference sequence). Trimming took 0 bases from V and 7 from J, leaving 13 bases between them. This CDR3 region has 14 residues. The CDR3 bases are TGTGCCTGGAGTGTGGTAGGTTTAACGAATGAGCAGTTCTTC. Translation: CAWSVVGLTNEQFF. The variable domain in full, completed from reference TRBV30 and TRBJ2-1, reads SQTIHQWPATLVQPVGSPLSLECTVEGTSNPNLYWYRQAAGRGLQLLFYSVGIGQISSEVPQNLSASRPQDRQFILSSKKLLLSDSGFYLCAWSVVGLTNEQFFGPGTRLTVL.

This clone has just a few counts. The rearrangement uses TRBV2 and TRBJ1-6; possibly TRBD1 for D (5 bases). CDR3 size: 17 residues. The germline V gene has CDR1 SNHLY and CDR2 FYNNEI. Trimming stripped 6 bases from V and 7 bases from J, with 22 bases between. CDR3 sequence (DNA): TGTGCCAGCAGCTGGGGGGAAGAGACAGATCAGAATTCACCCCTCCACTTT. This codes for CASSWGEETDQNSPLHF.